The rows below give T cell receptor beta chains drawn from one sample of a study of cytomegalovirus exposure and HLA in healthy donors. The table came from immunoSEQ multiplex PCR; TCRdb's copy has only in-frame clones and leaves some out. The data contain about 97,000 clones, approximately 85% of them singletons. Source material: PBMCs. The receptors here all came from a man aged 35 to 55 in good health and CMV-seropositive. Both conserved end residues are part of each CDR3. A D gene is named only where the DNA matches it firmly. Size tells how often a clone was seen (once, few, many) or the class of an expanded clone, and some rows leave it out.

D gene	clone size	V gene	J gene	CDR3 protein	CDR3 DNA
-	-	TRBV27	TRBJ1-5	CASRTTGNSNQPQHF	TGTGCCAGCAGGACGACTGGTAATAGCAATCAGCCCCAGCATTTT
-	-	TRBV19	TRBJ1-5	CASSIPGTLLLANQPQHF	TGTGCCAGTAGTATTCCCGGGACACTTCTCTTAGCAAATCAGCCCCAGCATTTT
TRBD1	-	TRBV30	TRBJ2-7	CAWSVQGAGEQYF	TGTGCCTGGAGTGTACAGGGGGCGGGTGAGCAGTACTTC
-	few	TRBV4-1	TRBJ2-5	CASSQTRGGQQETQYF	TGCGCCAGCAGCCAGACCCGTGGGGGACAACAAGAGACCCAGTACTTC
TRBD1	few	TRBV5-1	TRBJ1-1	CASSTGTAIEAFF	TGCGCCAGCAGCACCGGGACAGCCATTGAAGCTTTCTTT
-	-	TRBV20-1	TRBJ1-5	CSAGQGGPQHF	TGCAGTGCAGGACAAGGTGGTCCCCAGCATTTT
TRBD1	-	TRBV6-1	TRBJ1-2	CASRAGTGGIYGYTF	TGTGCCAGCAGGGCCGGGACAGGGGGTATCTATGGCTACACCTTC
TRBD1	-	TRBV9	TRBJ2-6	CASSKGAELAGANVLTF	TGTGCCAGCAGCAAGGGGGCGGAACTCGCTGGGGCCAACGTCCTGACTTTC
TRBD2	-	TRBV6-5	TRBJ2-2	CASSSPGGPNTGELFF	TGTGCCAGCAGTTCCCCGGGAGGCCCGAACACCGGGGAGCTGTTTTTT
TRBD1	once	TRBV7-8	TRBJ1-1	CASSDVDRGLTTEAFF	TGTGCCAGCAGCGATGTTGACAGGGGACTAACGACTGAAGCTTTCTTT
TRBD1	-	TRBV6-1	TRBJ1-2	CASRDHRDRVSGYTF	TGTGCCAGCAGAGACCACCGGGACAGGGTTTCCGGCTACACCTTC
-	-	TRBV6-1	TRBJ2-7	CASSVAEQYF	TGTGCCAGCAGTGTGGCAGAGCAGTACTTC
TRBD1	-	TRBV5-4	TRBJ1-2	CASSLAGGGGWGYTF	TGTGCCAGCAGCTTGGCCGGTGGAGGGGGCTGGGGCTACACCTTC
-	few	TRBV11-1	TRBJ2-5	CASTVDRQETQYF	TGTGCCAGCACTGTGGACAGACAAGAGACCCAGTACTTC
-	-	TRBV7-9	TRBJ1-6	CASSRDSPLHF	TGTGCCAGCAGTCGGGATTCACCCCTCCACTTT
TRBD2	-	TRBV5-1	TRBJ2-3	CASSLLAGNTDTQYF	TGCGCCAGCAGCTTGTTAGCGGGGAACACAGATACGCAGTATTTT
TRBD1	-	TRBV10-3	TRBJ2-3	CAISGTGTTDTQYF	TGTGCCATCAGCGGGACAGGGACCACAGATACGCAGTATTTT
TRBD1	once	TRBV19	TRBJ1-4	CASSLRDSPATNEKLFF	TGTGCCAGTAGTCTCCGGGACAGTCCAGCAACTAATGAAAAACTGTTTTTT
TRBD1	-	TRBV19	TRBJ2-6	CASSGTGVIGANGLTF	TGTGCCAGTAGCGGGACAGGGGTTATTGGGGCCAACGGCCTGACTTTC
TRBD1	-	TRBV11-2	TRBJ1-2	CASSRIYYTGGVHYGYTF	TGTGCCAGCAGCCGAATATACTATACAGGGGGCGTTCACTATGGCTACACCTTC
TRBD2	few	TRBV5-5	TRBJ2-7	CASSFSGGSGGSSYEQYF	TGTGCCAGCAGCTTTTCGGGAGGTAGCGGGGGAAGCTCCTACGAGCAGTACTTC
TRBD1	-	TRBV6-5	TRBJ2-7	CASSLGQSYEQYF	TGTGCCAGCAGTCTGGGACAGTCCTACGAGCAGTACTTC
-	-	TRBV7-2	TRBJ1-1	CASSTQGNTEAFF	TGTGCCAGCAGCACCCAGGGAAACACTGAAGCTTTCTTT
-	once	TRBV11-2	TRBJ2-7	CASSLDLYSSYEQYF	TGTGCCAGCAGCTTAGATCTATACAGCTCCTACGAGCAGTACTTC
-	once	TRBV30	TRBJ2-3	CAWTTAEGSTDTQYF	TGTGCCTGGACCACGGCGGAGGGGAGCACAGATACGCAGTATTTT
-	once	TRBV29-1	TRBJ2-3	CSVAEFGDSTDTQYF	TGCAGCGTTGCCGAGTTCGGGGATAGCACAGATACGCAGTATTTT
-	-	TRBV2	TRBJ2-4	CASAVGQTAKNIQYF	TGTGCCAGCGCGGTGGGACAAACAGCCAAAAACATTCAGTACTTC
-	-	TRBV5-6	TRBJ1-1	CARRGQWAFF	TGTGCCAGGAGAGGACAGTGGGCTTTCTTT
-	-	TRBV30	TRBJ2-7	CAWSVGRVILYEQYF	TGTGCCTGGAGTGTAGGCAGGGTTATTCTCTACGAGCAGTACTTC
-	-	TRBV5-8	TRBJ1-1	CASSFTGTEAFF	TGTGCCAGCAGCTTTACCGGGACTGAAGCTTTCTTT
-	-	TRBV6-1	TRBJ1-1	CASRGGNMNTEAFF	TGTGCCAGCAGGGGGGGGAACATGAACACTGAAGCTTTCTTT
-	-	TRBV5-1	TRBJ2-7	CASSPTGNSYEQYF	TGCGCCAGCAGCCCGACAGGAAACTCCTACGAGCAGTACTTC
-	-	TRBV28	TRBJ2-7	CASSLIHEQYF	TGTGCCAGCAGTCTAATACACGAGCAGTACTTC
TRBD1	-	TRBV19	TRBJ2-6	CASSSLTGTGSSRANVLTF	TGTGCCAGTAGCAGCCTAACCGGGACAGGGTCCAGTAGGGCCAACGTCCTGACTTTC
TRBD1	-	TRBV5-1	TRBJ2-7	CASSSQGDSYEQYF	TGCGCCAGCAGCTCGCAGGGGGATTCCTACGAGCAGTACTTC
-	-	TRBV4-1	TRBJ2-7	CASSQISATYEQYF	TGCGCCAGCAGCCAAATTAGCGCGACCTACGAGCAGTACTTC
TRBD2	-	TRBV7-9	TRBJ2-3	CASSLGLAGGDTQYF	TGTGCCAGCAGCTTAGGACTAGCGGGGGGAGATACGCAGTATTTT
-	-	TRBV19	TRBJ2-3	CASSPSRQVDTDTQYF	TGTGCCAGTAGCCCCTCAAGACAGGTGGACACAGATACGCAGTATTTT
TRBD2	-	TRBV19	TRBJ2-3	CASSLLAGESDTQYF	TGTGCCAGTAGTCTCCTAGCGGGAGAGTCAGATACGCAGTATTTT
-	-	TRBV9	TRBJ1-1	CASSPLGGGDTEAFF	TGTGCCAGCAGCCCTCTTGGGGGGGGTGACACTGAAGCTTTCTTT
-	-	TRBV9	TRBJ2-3	CASKAGSRADTQYF	TGTGCCAGCAAGGCCGGGAGCAGGGCAGATACGCAGTATTTT
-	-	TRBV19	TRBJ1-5	CASSSGAGGYSQPQHF	TGTGCCAGTAGTAGTGGGGCAGGTGGATATAGTCAGCCCCAGCATTTT
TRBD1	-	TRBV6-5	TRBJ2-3	CASSRNRGDTQYF	TGTGCCAGCAGTCGGAACAGGGGAGATACGCAGTATTTT
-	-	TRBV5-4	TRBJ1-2	CASTNGANYGYTF	TGTGCCAGCACCAACGGTGCTAACTATGGCTACACCTTC
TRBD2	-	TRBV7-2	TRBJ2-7	CASSSHQASGTEQYF	TGTGCCAGCAGTTCCCACCAGGCTAGCGGGACGGAGCAGTACTTC
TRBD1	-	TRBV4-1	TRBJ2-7	CASSQRLGQGVSYEQYF	TGCGCCAGCAGCCAAAGATTGGGACAGGGGGTTTCCTACGAGCAGTACTTC